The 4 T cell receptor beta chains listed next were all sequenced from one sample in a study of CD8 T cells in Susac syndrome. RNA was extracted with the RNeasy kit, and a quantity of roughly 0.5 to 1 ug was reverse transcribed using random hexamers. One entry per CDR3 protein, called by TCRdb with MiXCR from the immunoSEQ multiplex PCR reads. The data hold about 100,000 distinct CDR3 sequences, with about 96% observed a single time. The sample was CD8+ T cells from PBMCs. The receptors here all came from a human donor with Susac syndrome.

CDR3 sequence: CASSYLTGTGTTHARKTQYF. CDR3 in DNA: TGTGCCAGCAGTTACTTGACCGGGACAGGGACAACCCATGCCAGGAAGACCCAGTACTTC. V usage is TRBV6-5 and J usage is TRBJ2-5; 9 bases align to TRBD1. V lost 1 base, J lost 6 bases, and 21 bases stayed unmatched. Germline V CDR1 and CDR2: MNHEY, SVGAGI. The CDR3 has 20 residues.

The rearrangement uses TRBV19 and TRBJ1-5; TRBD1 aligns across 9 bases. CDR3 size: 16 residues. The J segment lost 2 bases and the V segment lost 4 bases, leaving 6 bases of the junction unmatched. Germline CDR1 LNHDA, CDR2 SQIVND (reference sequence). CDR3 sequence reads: CASSTWRTGGNQPQHF. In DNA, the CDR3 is TGTGCCAGTAGTACCTGGAGGACAGGGGGCAATCAGCCCCAGCATTTT. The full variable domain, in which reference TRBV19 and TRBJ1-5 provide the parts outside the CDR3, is DGGITQSPKYLFRKEGQNVTLSCEQNLNHDAMYWYRQDPGQGLRLIYYSQIVNDFQKGDIAEGYSVSREKKESFPLTVTSAQKNPTAFYLCASSTWRTGGNQPQHFGDGTRLSIL.

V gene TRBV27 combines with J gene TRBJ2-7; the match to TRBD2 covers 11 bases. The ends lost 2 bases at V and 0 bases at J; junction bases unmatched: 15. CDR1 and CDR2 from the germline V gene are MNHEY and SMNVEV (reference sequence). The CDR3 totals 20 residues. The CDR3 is CASSLGPPTSGATVSYEQYF. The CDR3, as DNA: TGTGCCAGCAGTTTAGGGCCCCCGACTAGCGGGGCTACGGTCTCCTACGAGCAGTACTTC.

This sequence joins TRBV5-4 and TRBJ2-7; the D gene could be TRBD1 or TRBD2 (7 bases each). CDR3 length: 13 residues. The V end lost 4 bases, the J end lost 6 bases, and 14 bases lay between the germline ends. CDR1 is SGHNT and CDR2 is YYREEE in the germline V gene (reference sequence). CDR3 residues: CASSPSGGVEQYF. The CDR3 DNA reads TGTGCCAGCAGCCCTTCAGGGGGGGTCGAGCAGTACTTC.